The clone carrying this T cell receptor beta chain has a single count. Libraries were prepared by immunoSEQ multiplex PCR; TCRdb keeps only in-frame clonotypes and omits some of them. Among 110,000 to 150,000 clones listed, over 90% were seen once. The data belong to a study of T cell responses to AZD1222 COVID-19 vaccine. Trimming removed 1 base from V and 6 bases from J, with 13 bases in between. In germline, CDR1 is SGHAT, CDR2 FQNNGV. The CDR3 runs to 14 residues. This sequence originates from an adult in good health. This sample comprised peripheral blood, obtained on day 0 of AZD1222 vaccination. This rearrangement joins TRBV11-2 to TRBJ2-7, with no clear D. CDR3 nucleotide sequence: TGTGCCAGCAGCTTAGTGCCCGGCAGCCGCGAGCAGTACTTC. It specifies CASSLVPGSREQYF.